This T cell receptor beta chain emerged from a study of cytomegalovirus exposure and HLA in healthy donors. The CDR3 runs 15 residues. V lost 2 bases, J lost 5 bases, and 6 bases stayed unmatched. CDR1 and CDR2 (germline): MGHRA, YSYEKL. TCRdb's table, derived via immunoSEQ multiplex PCR, lists solely in-frame clones and lacks some. This sample has 190,000 or so clones; 80% to 85% occur once, and the top ten carry around 2.8%. This clone showed up just once. V is TRBV4-1 and J is TRBJ2-7, with 10 bases that match TRBD1. This TCR came from a woman aged 18-35 years in good health and CMV-seropositive. The sequencing sample was made of PBMCs. CDR3: CASSQPADRGNEQYF. In nucleotides, the CDR3 is TGCGCCAGCAGCCAACCCGCGGACAGGGGGAACGAGCAGTACTTC.